The present TCR beta chain was sequenced within a study of cytomegalovirus exposure and HLA in healthy donors. Overall study findings and caveats: As a later analysis showed, a missense DCLRE1C variant was linked to trimming of TCR beta V- and J-genes. A later analysis, which compared TCR beta chains of equal frequency, found the HLA-associated ones more clonally expanded.

About this clone: What it binds is unknown.

It was with 60 Vbeta and 13 Jbeta primers that the PCR ran. Measured with immunoSEQ multiplex PCR; TCRdb has only the in-frame clones, and not every one. The data contain roughly 190,000 clones, roughly 77% of them singletons. The CDR3 runs to 15 residues. Trimming took off 9 bases at V and 3 bases at J, with 18 bases between the two ends. Per the germline V gene, CDR1 is SEHNR and CDR2 is FQNEAQ (reference sequence). Sequencing was carried out using PBMCs. This clonotype was sampled from a man aged 25 to 40 in good health and CMV-seropositive. The chain uses TRBV7-9 and TRBJ2-1; weak D call: TRBD2 (6 bases). Here the CDR3 reads CARNLLAEGYNEQFF. The DNA of the CDR3 is TGTGCCAGAAATTTGTTAGCGGAGGGCTACAATGAGCAGTTCTTC.